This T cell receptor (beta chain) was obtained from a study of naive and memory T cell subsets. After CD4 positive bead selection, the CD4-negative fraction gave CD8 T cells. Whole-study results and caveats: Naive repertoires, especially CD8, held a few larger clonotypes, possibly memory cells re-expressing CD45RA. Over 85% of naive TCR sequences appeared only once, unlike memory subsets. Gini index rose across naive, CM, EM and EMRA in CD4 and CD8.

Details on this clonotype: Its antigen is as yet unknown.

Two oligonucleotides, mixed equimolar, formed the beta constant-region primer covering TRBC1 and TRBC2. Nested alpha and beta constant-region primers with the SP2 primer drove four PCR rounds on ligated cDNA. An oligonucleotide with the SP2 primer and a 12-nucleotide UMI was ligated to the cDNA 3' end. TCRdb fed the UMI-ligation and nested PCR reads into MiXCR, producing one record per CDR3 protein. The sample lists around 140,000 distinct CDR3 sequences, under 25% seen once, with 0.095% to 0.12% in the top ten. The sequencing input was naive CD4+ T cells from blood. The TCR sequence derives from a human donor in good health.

CDR3 residues: CASSSGSSPSNQPQHF. For the CDR3, the DNA is TGTGCCAGTAGTAGCGGGTCCTCCCCGAGCAATCAGCCCCAGCATTTT. This chain uses TRBV19 with TRBJ1-5; D is unclear. CDR1 and CDR2 (germline): LNHDA, SQIVND (reference sequence). The CDR3 runs 16 residues. The V end was cut by 4 bases, the J end by 1 base, with 14 bases between. Full variable domain (missing parts from reference TRBV19 and TRBJ1-5): DGGITQSPKYLFRKEGQNVTLSCEQNLNHDAMYWYRQDPGQGLRLIYYSQIVNDFQKGDIAEGYSVSREKKESFPLTVTSAQKNPTAFYLCASSSGSSPSNQPQHFGDGTRLSIL.